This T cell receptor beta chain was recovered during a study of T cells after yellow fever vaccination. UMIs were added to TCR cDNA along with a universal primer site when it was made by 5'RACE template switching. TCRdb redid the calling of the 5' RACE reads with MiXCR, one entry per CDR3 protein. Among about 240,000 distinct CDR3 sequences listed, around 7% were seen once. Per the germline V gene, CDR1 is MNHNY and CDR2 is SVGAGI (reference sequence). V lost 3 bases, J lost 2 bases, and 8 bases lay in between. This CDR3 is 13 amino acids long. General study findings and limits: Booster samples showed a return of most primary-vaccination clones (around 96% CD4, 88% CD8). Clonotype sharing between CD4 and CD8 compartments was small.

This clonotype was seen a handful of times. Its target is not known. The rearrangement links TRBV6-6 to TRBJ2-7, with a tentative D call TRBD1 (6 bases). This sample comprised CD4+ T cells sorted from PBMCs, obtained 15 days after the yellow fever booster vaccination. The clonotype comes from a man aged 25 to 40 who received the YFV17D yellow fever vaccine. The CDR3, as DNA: TGTGCCAGCAGTTATGACAGGACCTACGAGCAGTACTTC. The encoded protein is CASSYDRTYEQYF.